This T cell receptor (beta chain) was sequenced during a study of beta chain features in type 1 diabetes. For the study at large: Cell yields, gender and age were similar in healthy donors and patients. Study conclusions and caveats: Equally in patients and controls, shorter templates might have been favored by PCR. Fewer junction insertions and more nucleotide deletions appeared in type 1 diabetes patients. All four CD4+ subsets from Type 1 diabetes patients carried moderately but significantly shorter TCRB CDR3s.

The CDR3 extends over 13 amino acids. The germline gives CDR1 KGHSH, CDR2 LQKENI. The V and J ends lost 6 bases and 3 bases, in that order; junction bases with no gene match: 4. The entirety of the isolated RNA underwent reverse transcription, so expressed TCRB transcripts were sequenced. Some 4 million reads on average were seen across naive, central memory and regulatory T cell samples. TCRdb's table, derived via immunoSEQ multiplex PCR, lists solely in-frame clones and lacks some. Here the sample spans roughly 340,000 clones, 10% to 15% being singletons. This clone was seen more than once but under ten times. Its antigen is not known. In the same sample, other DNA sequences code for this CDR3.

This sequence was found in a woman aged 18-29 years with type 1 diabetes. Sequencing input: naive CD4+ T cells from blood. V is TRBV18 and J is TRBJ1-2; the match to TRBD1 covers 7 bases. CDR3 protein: CASSPDRDYGYTF. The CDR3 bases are TGTGCCAGCTCTCCCGACAGGGACTATGGCTACACCTTC.